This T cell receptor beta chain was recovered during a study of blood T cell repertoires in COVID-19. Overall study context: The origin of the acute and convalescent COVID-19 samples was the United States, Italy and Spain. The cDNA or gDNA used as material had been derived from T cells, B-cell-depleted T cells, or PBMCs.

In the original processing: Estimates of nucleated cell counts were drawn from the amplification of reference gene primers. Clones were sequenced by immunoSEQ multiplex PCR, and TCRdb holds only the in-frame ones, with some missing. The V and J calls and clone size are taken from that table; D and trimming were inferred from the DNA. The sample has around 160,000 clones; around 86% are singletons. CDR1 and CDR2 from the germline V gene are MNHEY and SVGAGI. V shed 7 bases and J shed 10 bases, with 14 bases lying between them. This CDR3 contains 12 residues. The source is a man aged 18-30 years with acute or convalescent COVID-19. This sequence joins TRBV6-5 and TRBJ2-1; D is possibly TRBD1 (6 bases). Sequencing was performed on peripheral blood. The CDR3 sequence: CASTTGFGEQFF. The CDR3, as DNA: TGTGCCAGCACCACAGGGTTTGGGGAGCAGTTCTTC.